These 31 T cell receptor beta chains were sequenced from one sample in a study of identical twins. MiXCR, applied by TCRdb to the 5' RACE reads, yields one record per CDR3 protein. The sample includes 650,000 to 750,000 distinct CDR3 sequences, about 20% of them seen just once. This same sample was also taken into another study, of T cells expressing NK-cell markers.

Sequencing was performed on PBMCs. These receptors all stem from a woman aged 18-35 years in good health.

The chain has TRBV11-3 and TRBJ2-1; no clear D. V lost 5 bases and J lost 0, with 14 bases in between. The CDR3 has 16 residues. Germline V gene lookup returns CDR1 SGHNT and CDR2 YENEEA. CDR3 nucleotides: TGTGCCAGCAGCCCTACCGAGGAAAGCTCCTACAATGAGCAGTTCTTC. It codes for CASSPTEESSYNEQFF.

This clonotype occurred a few times. V and J are TRBV6-2 or TRBV6-3 and TRBJ2-5; 9 bases map to TRBD2. Trimming cost V 0 bases and J 2 bases; bases outside gene matches: 4. Germline values: CDR1 MNHEY, CDR2 SVGEGT. The CDR3 totals 16 residues. The CDR3 DNA reads as TGTGCCAGCAGTTACTCGCTAGCGGGGATACAAGAGACCCAGTACTTC. Protein: CASSYSLAGIQETQYF.

In this sample, this clonotype turned up a few times. The CDR3 DNA follows: TGTGCCAGCAGCCTAAGCGACAGACTTAGGGACGAGCAGTACTTC. Protein: CASSLSDRLRDEQYF. The V call is TRBV5-5, the J call TRBJ2-7, with D possibly being TRBD1 (5 bases). Trimming removed 4 bases at V and 5 bases at J, with 19 bases between. The CDR3 has 15 residues. Germline lookup yields CDR1 SGHKS and CDR2 YYEKEE (reference sequence).

There are many counts of this clonotype. In DNA, the CDR3 is TGCAGTGCTAGAGGGGGTGGCAAGGATACGCAGTATTTT. Translating gives CSARGGGKDTQYF. The chain has TRBV20-1 and TRBJ2-3, with D unresolved. Germline V lookup: CDR1 DFQATT, CDR2 SNEGSKA (reference sequence). The germline V and J ends were trimmed by 1 base and 6 bases, with 11 bases remaining between them. The CDR3 is 13 amino acids.

There are many counts of this clonotype. This chain joins TRBV6-2 or TRBV6-3 and TRBJ2-1; D perhaps matches TRBD2 (6 bases). The CDR3 runs 16 residues. The V gene's germline CDR1 is MNHEY and CDR2 SVGEGT. V was shortened by 5 bases and J by 3 bases, with 17 bases between the two germline ends. This CDR3 is CASSTRLVSGYNEQFF. As DNA, the CDR3 is TGTGCCAGCAGTACCCGACTAGTATCGGGCTACAATGAGCAGTTCTTC.

The rearrangement uses TRBV29-1 and TRBJ2-7; 7 bases match TRBD1. Germline CDR1 is SQVTM and CDR2 is ANQGSEA. With V trimmed by 6 bases and J by 4 bases, 9 bases remained unmatched. The length of the CDR3 is 13 residues. This CDR3 is CSVHRQGSYEQYF. The CDR3 DNA follows: TGCAGCGTCCATCGACAGGGCAGTTACGAGCAGTACTTC.

J is TRBJ2-5 and V is TRBV9; D unclear. V was pared by 0 bases and J by 2 bases, with 11 bases between. CDR3 length: 15 amino acids. Germline CDR1 is SGDLS and CDR2 is YYNGEE. CDR3 DNA sequence: TGTGCCAGCAGCGTAGATCAGAACGGGCAAGAGACCCAGTACTTC. Amino acids: CASSVDQNGQETQYF.

The chain couples TRBV12-3 or TRBV12-4 to TRBJ2-1; TRBD2 aligns across 8 bases. The CDR3 spans 15 residues. Germline trimming cut 8 bases from V and 4 bases from J; bases unmatched to any gene: 10. The chain's CDR3 is CASGHSGEHYNEQFF. The CDR3, as DNA: TGTGCCAGCGGTCATAGCGGGGAGCATTACAATGAGCAGTTCTTC.

The V call is TRBV6-1, the J call TRBJ1-1; 7 bases are a match to TRBD1. The junction had 9 bases not matched to a gene; V was cut back by 5 bases and J by 9 bases. The germline V gene encodes CDR1 MNHNS and CDR2 SASEGT. CDR3 length: 13 amino acids. This chain's CDR3 is CASSPWDSPKAFF. Here the CDR3 DNA reads TGTGCCAGCAGTCCGTGGGACAGTCCCAAAGCTTTCTTT.

This clonotype was counted between two and nine times. The rearrangement uses TRBV5-6 and TRBJ1-2; D is uncertain. Germline CDR1 SGHDT, CDR2 YYEEEE. The ends were cut back, 1 base at V and 3 bases at J, with 10 bases in the middle. The CDR3 is 14 residues long. For the CDR3, the DNA is TGTGCCAGCAGCTTGATAAGGACGGACTATGGCTACACCTTC. Its protein is CASSLIRTDYGYTF.

This clonotype occurred many times. The gene calls are TRBV5-1 and TRBJ2-7; D is unresolved. There are 15 residues in the CDR3. The V end was cut by 9 bases, the J end by 4 bases, with 23 bases between. Germline values: CDR1 SGHRS, CDR2 YFSETQ. The CDR3 sequence is CATKLNPARGYEQYF. In DNA, the CDR3 is TGCGCCACGAAATTGAATCCGGCCAGAGGTTACGAGCAGTACTTC.

This clonotype was observed a few times. The rearrangement uses TRBV29-1 and TRBJ1-1, with 8 bases that match TRBD1. CDR3 length: 12 amino acids. Germline V gene data show CDR1 as SQVTM and CDR2 as ANQGSEA. J lost 10 bases, V lost 1 base, and 5 bases had no gene match. CDR3: CSVEGQGAGAFF. The CDR3 DNA sequence: TGCAGCGTTGAAGGGCAGGGGGCCGGAGCTTTCTTT.

This clonotype was seen only a few times. V usage is TRBV7-9 and J usage is TRBJ2-7; no reliable D call. The germline CDR1 and CDR2 sequences are SEHNR and FQNEAQ (reference sequence). CDR3 length: 12 residues. V was clipped by 8 bases and J by 3 bases, with 11 bases between them. CDR3 nucleotide sequence: TGTGCCAGCGAGCTAGAAAGCTACGAGCAGTACTTC. This encodes CASELESYEQYF.

At least ten counts were recorded for this clonotype. The chain carries TRBV20-1 and TRBJ1-1; D is unclear. The CDR3 covers 10 residues. The V end was cut by 6 bases, the J end by 8 bases, with 10 bases between. CDR1 and CDR2 from the germline V gene are DFQATT and SNEGSKA (reference sequence). The CDR3 loop reads CSATLREAFF. In nucleotides, the CDR3 is TGCAGTGCAACGCTACGGGAAGCTTTCTTT.

The chain links TRBV11-2 to TRBJ1-5; 10 nucleotides match TRBD1. CDR3 size: 14 residues. The V and J ends lost 5 bases and 11 bases, in that order; junction bases with no gene match: 9. Germline V CDR1 and CDR2: SGHAT, FQNNGV. This CDR3 is CASSGTGAGLSQHF. DNA for the CDR3: TGTGCCAGCAGCGGGACAGGGGCCGGGCTGTCCCAGCATTTT.

This clonotype was seen more than once but under ten times. The chain links TRBV5-1 to TRBJ2-1; D might be TRBD2 (7 bases). This CDR3 has 17 amino acids. Trimming removed 0 bases at V and 7 bases at J, with 20 bases between. CDR1 is SGHRS, CDR2 YFSETQ, per germline. The CDR3, as DNA: TGCGCCAGCAGCTTGGAACCAGGGGCGGGGGTCAAGAATGAGCAGTTCTTC. Encoded protein: CASSLEPGAGVKNEQFF.

The V call is TRBV6-1, the J call TRBJ2-3; weak D call: TRBD1 (6 bases). Germline lookup yields CDR1 MNHNS and CDR2 SASEGT. Trimming removed 6 bases from V and 3 bases from J, with 10 bases in between. There are 13 residues in the CDR3. CDR3: CASSPDRTDTQYF. The CDR3 region has the DNA TGTGCCAGCAGCCCTGACAGGACAGATACGCAGTATTTT.

The V and J genes are TRBV12-3 or TRBV12-4 and TRBJ2-7; the D gene is possibly TRBD2 (6 bases). V dropped 4 bases and J dropped 6 bases, with 16 bases sitting between them. The CDR3 length is 14 residues. The CDR3 DNA reads TGTGCCAGCAGTTCAGACTGGGGACTCGCCGAGCAGTACTTC. Translation: CASSSDWGLAEQYF.

This clonotype was detected only a few times. The rearrangement joins TRBV7-9 to TRBJ2-7; 7 bases map to TRBD1. The trim removed 5 bases at V and 2 bases at J, leaving 9 bases unmatched. The CDR3 covers 15 residues. Germline lookup yields CDR1 SEHNR and CDR2 FQNEAQ (reference sequence). DNA of the CDR3: TGTGCCAGCAGCCTCGGACAGGCAATCACCTACGAGCAGTACTTC. This encodes CASSLGQAITYEQYF.

This clonotype appeared a few times. The genes are TRBV15 and TRBJ1-5; the D gene is possibly TRBD1 (6 bases). V dropped 0 bases and J dropped 4 bases, with 10 bases sitting between them. The CDR3 totals 15 residues. Germline-derived CDR1 and CDR2 are LNHNV and YYDKDF (reference sequence). The CDR3: CATSRDGQRNQPQHF. The DNA of the CDR3 is TGTGCCACCAGCAGAGATGGACAGAGGAATCAGCCCCAGCATTTT. Using reference TRBV15 and TRBJ1-5 for the parts outside the CDR3, the full variable domain is DAMVIQNPRYQVTQFGKPVTLSCSQTLNHNVMYWYQQKSSQAPKLLFHYYDKDFNNEADTPDNFQSRRPNTSFCFLDIRSPGLGDTAMYLCATSRDGQRNQPQHFGDGTRLSIL.

This clonotype was picked up a small number of times. The V gene is TRBV6-1, the J gene TRBJ2-7; 9 bases line up with TRBD2. The CDR3 is made up of 14 amino acids. Per the germline V gene, CDR1 is MNHNS and CDR2 is SASEGT. Germline trimming cut 5 bases from V and 3 bases from J; bases unmatched to any gene: 5. The chain's CDR3 is CASSRSSGSYEQYF. For the CDR3, the DNA is TGTGCCAGCAGTCGAAGTAGCGGGAGCTACGAGCAGTACTTC.

The CDR3 nucleotides are TGTGCCACCAGTGATTTCGAAGACGTACTAGCCAAAAACATTCAGTACTTC. As protein: CATSDFEDVLAKNIQYF. The chain joins TRBV24-1 to TRBJ2-4, with unresolved D. Trimming pared 1 base from V and 0 bases from J, leaving 12 bases between. The CDR3 is 17 residues long. CDR1 and CDR2 from the germline V gene are KGHDR and SFDVKD.

V usage is TRBV20-1 and J usage is TRBJ2-4, with TRBD1 matching over 7 bases. V was clipped by 7 bases and J by 1 base; unmatched bases: 4. Germline lookup yields CDR1 DFQATT and CDR2 SNEGSKA (reference sequence). This CDR3 comprises 13 residues. In DNA form, the CDR3 reads TGCAGTGGCCCGGACAGGGCCAAAAACATTCAGTACTTC. Protein sequence: CSGPDRAKNIQYF.

V and J are TRBV6-5 and TRBJ2-3; no clear D. The germline V and J ends were trimmed by 2 bases and 2 bases, with 8 bases remaining between them. CDR3 length: 14 residues. The V gene's germline CDR1 is MNHEY and CDR2 SVGAGI. CDR3 sequence (DNA): TGTGCCAGCAGTTACGGGCTATACACAGATACGCAGTATTTT. This codes for CASSYGLYTDTQYF.

In its sample, this clonotype was seen a few times. The chain couples TRBV27 to TRBJ2-5; D possibly uses TRBD1 or TRBD2 (5 bases each). The germline V and J ends were trimmed by 1 base and 1 base, with 10 bases remaining between them. CDR3 size: 15 residues. Per germline, CDR1 MNHEY and CDR2 SMNVEV (reference sequence). The CDR3 reads CASSLYAGTQETQYF. In nucleotides, the CDR3 is TGTGCCAGCAGTTTATACGCAGGGACCCAAGAGACCCAGTACTTC.

This chain links TRBV20-1 with TRBJ2-3; D is unresolved. Deletions cut 3 bases from V and 0 bases from J, with 4 bases between. This CDR3 comprises 12 residues. Germline V CDR1 and CDR2: DFQATT, SNEGSKA (reference sequence). In DNA form, the CDR3 reads TGCAGTGCTAGCGACAGCACAGATACGCAGTATTTT. It is translated as CSASDSTDTQYF.

This chain's CDR3 is CASRGQGLYTGELFF. Here the CDR3 DNA reads TGTGCCAGTAGGGGACAGGGGCTATACACCGGGGAGCTGTTTTTT. The chain employs TRBV19 and TRBJ2-2; 10 bases are shared with TRBD1. V shed 6 bases and J 3 bases; nucleotides not matched to a gene: 4. From germline, CDR1 is LNHDA and CDR2 SQIVND (reference sequence). The length of the CDR3 is 15 residues.

This clonotype was observed at least ten times. J is TRBJ1-1 and V is TRBV10-3, with 7 bases that match TRBD1. V lost 8 bases, J lost 1 base, and 1 base stayed unmatched. Germline V gives CDR1 ENHRY, CDR2 SYGVKD. CDR3 size: 12 residues. The CDR3 DNA reads as TGTGCCATCGGACAGGAGAACACTGAAGCTTTCTTT. It codes for CAIGQENTEAFF.

The V and J genes are TRBV11-2 and TRBJ1-1; TRBD1 matches at 8 bases. This CDR3 spans 15 amino acids. The germline V gene encodes CDR1 SGHAT and CDR2 FQNNGV. V shed 5 bases, J shed 11 bases, and the junction held 16 bases outside the gene matches. CDR3 DNA sequence: TGTGCCAGCAGCCGGGCCGGACAGGGAGGGGCGGAGGCTTTCTTT. It yields the protein CASSRAGQGGAEAFF.

The genes are TRBV9 and TRBJ2-7; D might be TRBD1 (5 bases). With 0 bases removed from V and 2 bases from J, the gap between germline ends came to 12 bases. Per the germline V gene, CDR1 is SGDLS and CDR2 is YYNGEE. The CDR3 has 15 amino acids. For the CDR3, the DNA is TGTGCCAGCAGCGTAGATCTAGGGGTCACCTACGAGCAGTACTTC. Translation gives CASSVDLGVTYEQYF.

This clonotype was counted between two and nine times. V gene TRBV5-1 combines with J gene TRBJ2-1; D is unresolved. Germline V gene sequence: CDR1 SGHRS, CDR2 YFSETQ. Trimming pared 1 base from V and 7 bases from J, leaving 6 bases between. The CDR3 has 12 residues. CDR3 coding DNA: TGCGCCAGCAGCTTGTTCGAGAATGAGCAGTTCTTC. This gives the protein CASSLFENEQFF.